This TCR beta chain was retrieved from a study of blood T cell repertoires in COVID-19. At the level of the study: Sources were T cells, B-cell-depleted T cells, or PBMCs; the material itself was cDNA or gDNA.

The length of the CDR3 is 13 residues. CDR1 and CDR2 (germline): MDHEN, SYDVKM. Trimming left V 10 bases short and J 2 bases short, with 14 bases between. The study recruited people aged 18 to 89 years across roughly 25 US areas. Cohort allocation depended upon clinical history that participants reported. Two negative PCRs, clearance, or symptom resolution characterized the recovered Cohort 3 donors. Sequencing used immunoSEQ multiplex PCR; TCRdb keeps in-frame clones, though not all of them. The table includes hundreds of thousands of clones, roughly 84% detected once. Sequencing was performed on PBMCs or T cells enriched from blood (not recorded which). The chain has TRBV28 and TRBJ1-2; D might be TRBD1 (6 bases). This receptor was obtained from a woman aged 40 to 50 who had recovered from COVID-19. CDR3 nucleotides: TGTGCCACTACCGACAGGCAGAACTATGGCTACACCTTC. Translating it yields CATTDRQNYGYTF.